What follows is one T cell receptor beta chain and its context. Patients' lesions had not changed for the previous 6 months. Per the germline V gene, CDR1 is SEHNR and CDR2 is FQNEAQ (reference sequence). This CDR3 region has 13 residues. V was clipped by 8 bases and J by 7 bases, with 17 bases between them. Assay: immunoSEQ multiplex PCR; the TCRdb copy retains only in-frame clones and omits some. The sample includes approximately 69,000 clones, roughly nine tenths of them seen just once. The record originates from a study of resident and recirculating memory T cells in vitiligo. At the level of the study: Samples were epidermis from two lesional and two nonlesional sites, plus PBMCs.

Input material: blood. The rearrangement links TRBV7-9 to TRBJ1-2; D may be TRBD1 (5 bases). This clonotype was sampled from a male donor with vitiligo. The CDR3 loop is CASGTTGSRGYTF. The DNA for the CDR3 is TGTGCCAGCGGTACCACAGGCAGTCGTGGCTACACCTTC. Variable domain in full (rest from reference TRBV7-9 and TRBJ1-2): DTGVSQNPRHKITKRGQNVTFRCDPISEHNRLYWYRQTLGQGPEFLTYFQNEAQLEKSRLLSDRFSAERPKGSFSTLEIQRTEQGDSAMYLCASGTTGSRGYTFGSGTRLTVV.